This TCR beta chain was captured in a study of cytomegalovirus exposure and HLA in healthy donors. General study points: Equally common other TCR beta chains were less clonally expanded than HLA-associated ones, a later analysis found. Compared with the roughly 670-donor mean, an Asian-associated ancestry cluster reportedly had fewer N-insertions, according to a later analysis. Later work associated roughly 17,000 TCR beta sequences with HLA alleles at 0.05 false discovery rate.

This clone was seen a handful of times. Its antigen is not identified. PCR was performed using 60 Vbeta and 13 Jbeta primers. Some clones are missing from TCRdb's copy, which holds only in-frame ones; the method was immunoSEQ multiplex PCR. The data contain about 130,000 clones, approximately 78% of them seen just once; the ten biggest clones take up approximately 11%. CDR1 and CDR2 from the germline V gene are SGHTA and FQGNSA. V was clipped by 1 base and J by 7 bases; unmatched bases: 4. The CDR3 is 15 residues long. The gene calls are TRBV7-2 and TRBJ2-1; 10 bases agree with TRBD2. This clonotype was sampled from a man aged 25-40 years in good health and CMV-seropositive. Sequencing was carried out using PBMCs. The DNA for the CDR3 is TGTGCCAGCAGCTTAGGGAAACTAGCGGGGAATGAGCAGTTCTTC. Translation gives CASSLGKLAGNEQFF.